This T cell receptor beta chain came from a study of cytomegalovirus exposure and HLA in healthy donors (dated by TCRdb to about 2017). In terms of the full investigation: According to an earlier analysis of 550 to 700 of the donors, 200 million or so T cells yielded roughly 110 million unique TCR beta sequences and roughly 280 Gb of sequence data. An early release covering around 630 HLA-typed donors comprised about 300 gigabases of sequencing data and around 85 million unique TCR sequences. Among the roughly 400 genotyped donors, around 81% belonged to the genetic ancestry cluster associated with self-reported Caucasian donors. The study was designed to test whether signatures of past pathogen exposure could be identified by cataloging public T cell receptors. Using immunosequencing, the study profiled T cell repertoires from 666 subjects and related those repertoires to cytomegalovirus serostatus. In addition to the first cohort of 650 to 750 subjects, a separate validation cohort of 120 different subjects was used. To predict cytomegalovirus infection status, the study brought together high-throughput TCR immunosequencing, statistical association of individual TCRs with disease status, and machine learning. To study patterns of TCR occurrence, a later analysis re-analyzed previously published TCR beta repertoires from around 670 donors and added high-resolution HLA genotyping. In the later analysis, no new phenotypic data were used to find candidate immune exposures; instead, reliance was placed on TCR beta sequences and their occurrence across donors. An earlier analysis of 587 of the donors used high-throughput TCR beta sequencing to judge whether each TCR beta V gene segment behaved as functional or pseudogenic. Donor age, sex, ethnicity and CMV serostatus were compiled together with the repertoire data. Genome-wide SNP genotypes for about three fifths of the 666 donors were used in a later genetic analysis, which treated that subset as a discovery cohort. All discovery cohort repertoires had been generated using a single sequencing platform. HLA typing covered class I and class II loci at four-digit resolution. The number of typed donors differed by locus: about 620-630 for A, B, C, DRB1 and DQB1; approximately 540 for DQA1; over 600 for DPA1; and roughly 490 for DPB1. Five DR-DQ haplotypes were treated as single units for association and clustering because of strong linkage in the cohort. Among over 350 genotyped donors of the cohort, an average of approximately 240,000 unique TCR beta nucleotide sequences were sequenced per donor, around 18% of them non-productive.

CDR1 and CDR2 (SNHLY, FYNNEI) derive from the germline V gene. Deletion took 4 bases off V and 4 bases off J, with a span of 5 bases between the germline ends. The CDR3 runs 12 amino acids, cysteine and phenylalanine included. Only the CDR3 DNA stays, 36 bases, in frame from base 1. A remark on this clone: The antigen it binds to is not known. No much larger clonotype is one base removed from it; base qualities were not supplied.

The library was made by the immunoSEQ multiplex PCR assay. For the multiplex PCR, a mixture combining 60 forward primers for TCR Vbeta segments and 13 reverse primers for TCR Jbeta segments was used. Amplification of the CDR3 region of rearranged TCR beta genes was performed with a multiplex PCR assay on genomic DNA. The Illumina HiSeq System was used to sequence the amplified TCR beta libraries as 87-base-pair reads. In the original analysis: In a later analysis, tens of millions of unique TCR beta chains were counted across the 650 to 750 repertoires, and some 10 million of these chains were shared by at least two donors. Raw reads were error-corrected and collapsed into unique sequences by a nearest-neighbor algorithm in which closely related sequences were merged to remove PCR and sequencing errors. Alignment of CDR3 sequences to IMGT reference sequences was used to assign V, D and J gene segments. For a sequence to be retained, at least a six-nucleotide match to both a V gene segment and a J gene segment was required. Rearrangements were classified as productive when the CDR3 lacked stop codons and remained in frame with V and J, and all other rearrangements were classified as non-productive. Following IMGT convention, CDR3 was defined as the stretch from the second conserved V-encoded cysteine up to the conserved J-encoded phenylalanine. The earlier analysis of about 620 of the donors excluded sequences that lacked an unambiguous match to a single V gene segment. An earlier analysis of several hundred of the donors called V segments functional above 56.7% productive rearrangements and segregating when the between-donor standard deviation exceeded 5%. To diagnose cytomegalovirus status from the catalog of TCR beta chain sequences, a statistical classification framework was built. V and J gene assignment, in a later analysis, came from comparing TCR nucleotide sequences with IMGT/GENE-DB human TR gene sequences. The TCRdist pipeline was used in a later analysis to assign CDR3 sequences and most-parsimonious VDJ recombination scenarios. In a later analysis, each TCR beta chain was defined by its CDR3 amino acid sequence together with its V-gene family, and reads lacking a unique V-gene family were excluded. A later analysis removed roughly 590 highly shared, low-generation-probability nucleotide sequences to deal with suspected cross-contamination and a sequencing artifact. For each public chain, a later analysis derived a clonal expansion index from normalized ranks of inferred template counts within each repertoire. In a later analysis, generation probabilities were computed with a VDJ recombination model fitted to out-of-frame rearrangements, and the resulting probabilities were checked against IGoR. Hypergeometric tests were used in a later analysis to score TCR-TCR, TCR-HLA and TCR-CMV co-occurrence, with a repertoire-size bias correction applied to the TCR pairs. To estimate false discovery rates, a later analysis permuted the HLA or CMV assignments 20 times. A later analysis grouped co-occurring TCRs with DBSCAN, adding TCRdist sequence similarity when clustering within HLA-allele-positive subsets. Repertoires with fewer than 30,000 or more than 120,000 public chains, plus five repertoires with anomalous nucleotide sharing, were excluded from co-occurrence clustering. Sourced from immuneACCESS, this table was stored by TCRdb with only in-frame sequences that have V and J called. A share of the clones is absent; for the studies checked, an unresolved V gene accounts for under half, and the remainder has no known explanation. The V and J calls and clone size come from that table; D and trimming were worked out from the DNA. For this sample the table gives roughly 150,000 clones, of which approximately 80% were detected only once. Together, the top ten hold approximately 14% of the sample.

The cohort consisted of 600 or so healthy bone marrow donors. All cohort members were sampled while nominally healthy, although unrecorded immune exposures were likely present. The donor was CMV seronegative and belonged to the group of 320 or so seronegative cohort members. Every donor gave a peripheral blood sample, and the peripheral blood mononuclear cells from that sample were used for TCR beta sequencing. The Qiagen DNeasy Blood Extraction Kit was used to extract genomic DNA from the blood cell samples. What the research found in general, with its limitations: According to a later analysis, TCR association rates differed among HLA loci, with DRB1 alleles showing the most associated TCRs and HLA-C alleles showing the fewest. In a later analysis, several top co-occurrence clusters were reported to appear linked to parvovirus B19, influenza, CMV and Epstein-Barr virus. A later analysis associated about 16,000 TCR beta sequences with specific HLA alleles at a false discovery rate of 0.05. A later genetic analysis associated a missense DCLRE1C variant with V-gene and J-gene trimming of TCR beta chains, and an independent cohort replicated the association. Compared with equally common non-associated chains, HLA-associated TCR beta chains in a later analysis were more clonally expanded and had lower generation probabilities. It was suggested by the authors that the approach could potentially be generalized to other disease states and immunological phenotypes. A further reported finding was that TCR beta sequences accurately predicted the HLA-A and HLA-B alleles for most subjects in the first cohort. In vitro tests confirmed that a few of the cytomegalovirus-associated TCR beta chains recognize cytomegalovirus antigens. In a later genetic analysis, fewer N-insertions in productive TCRs were reported among donors in an Asian-associated ancestry cluster than the approximately 710-donor mean. The sequencing pipeline was judged likely to have produced a cluster of highly shared sequence variants as a technical artifact. Most CMV-associated TCR beta chains appeared to be HLA-restricted in a later analysis, and the HLA associations seemed to be driven largely by CMV exposure. While some public TCRs were present in many individuals, most TCR sequences turned up only very rarely across donors. For the cohort, immune exposure information was limited to CMV serostatus. When HLA alleles, especially DR and DQ, strongly co-occurred, attributing TCR associations to individual alleles was difficult. The earlier analysis of 587 of the donors excluded roughly 17 rarely observed V segments, including chromosome 9 orphons, because counts were too low. The study listed approximately 160 TCR beta chains as associated with cytomegalovirus. Because the 87-base-pair reads could not distinguish some IMGT-functional V segments, including TRBV6-2 and TRBV6-3, those segments were excluded. Linkage disequilibrium might explain the correlated functional status among segregating V segments, but an unknown experimental factor could not be excluded. Because HLA typing was unavailable for some donors at each locus, only the typed subset was used in association tests. An earlier analysis of 587 of the donors showed that most TCR beta V segments appeared in productive rearrangements either about 87% or about 30% of the time, which broadly matched IMGT annotations. This cohort had only TCR beta chains sequenced, and the lack of alpha or paired-chain data limited which features could be detected. The presence/absence analyses assumed that sequencing depth was roughly uniform across donors, and that assumption may not be true. In both the original and validation cohorts, the classifier was reported to diagnose cytomegalovirus status with high specificity and sensitivity.

The chain is assembled from TRBV2 and TRBJ1-5; the D gene is unclear. This clonotype originated in a woman aged 40-49 years in good health and CMV-seronegative. The sequencing sample was made of PBMCs. The DNA reads as follows: TGTGCCAGCAGTGCCGGGAATCAGCCCCAGCATTTT. Its protein reads: CASSAGNQPQHF.